The rows below give T cell receptor beta chains drawn from one sample of a study of T cells after posttransplantation cyclophosphamide. Measured with immunoSEQ multiplex PCR; TCRdb has only the in-frame clones, and not every one. The table includes fewer than 40,000 clones, around nine tenths detected once. Sequenced sample: PBMCs. These receptors were taken from a woman in her thirties or forties with a blood cancer, CMV-positive, and with a related stem cell donor. Both conserved end residues are part of each CDR3. The order of the fields is CDR3 protein, J gene, V gene.

CDR3: CASSTPGQISGNTIYF
J: TRBJ1-3
V: TRBV11-2

CDR3: CASSLVGKQGFNSPLHF
J: TRBJ1-6
V: TRBV7-9

CDR3: CASSLWAGSLETQYF
J: TRBJ2-5
V: TRBV7-2

CDR3: CAISEPGRGLTEAFF
J: TRBJ1-1
V: TRBV10-3

CDR3: CASSLAAAGGEKLFF
J: TRBJ1-4
V: TRBV11-2

CDR3: CASSSGSGTEQFF
J: TRBJ2-1
V: TRBV11-3

CDR3: CASSQGIRGNSPLHF
J: TRBJ1-6
V: TRBV6-6

CDR3: CASSYYGTGGTEAFF
J: TRBJ1-1
V: TRBV6-6

CDR3: CASRPGQGIYEQYF
J: -
V: TRBV19

CDR3: CASSLAESYNEQFF
J: TRBJ2-1
V: TRBV7-8

CDR3: CASSQDHGPRTNTGELFF
J: TRBJ2-2
V: TRBV4-3

CDR3: CASSQDLVDNEQFF
J: TRBJ2-1
V: TRBV4-3

CDR3: CASGLDSSSYNEQFF
J: TRBJ2-1
V: TRBV6-5

CDR3: CASSLDLGAETQYF
J: TRBJ2-5
V: TRBV5-6

CDR3: CSVDGTVSNYGYTF
J: TRBJ1-2
V: TRBV29-1

CDR3: CASRVDFGTDTQYF
J: TRBJ2-3
V: TRBV28

CDR3: CASSLLTGASYNEQFF
J: TRBJ2-1
V: TRBV5-1

CDR3: CASSSGAGDQETQYF
J: TRBJ2-5
V: TRBV7-3

CDR3: CASQGINEKLFF
J: TRBJ1-4
V: TRBV9

CDR3: CASSLQSSYNSPLHF
J: TRBJ1-6
V: TRBV5-1

CDR3: CASARTGQAYNEQFF
J: TRBJ2-1
V: TRBV6-1

CDR3: CASSQDPGGVEQYF
J: TRBJ2-7
V: TRBV4-1

CDR3: CASSEEFTISSYGYTF
J: TRBJ1-2
V: TRBV6-1

CDR3: CASSLIPGLRKETQYF
J: TRBJ2-5
V: TRBV4-1

CDR3: CASSLTGNQYQETQYF
J: TRBJ2-5
V: TRBV13

CDR3: CASSLDWGPSYEQYF
J: TRBJ2-7
V: TRBV7-2

CDR3: CASSLQGTYNEQFF
J: TRBJ2-1
V: TRBV11-2